Each of the 5 T cell receptor beta chains below was sequenced from the same sample in a study of regulatory T cells in long-lasting Graves disease. HTBI primers from iRepertoire and Arm-PCR of CDR3 regions yielded the TCR beta libraries. TCRdb passed the multiplex PCR reads through MiXCR, listing each CDR3 protein once. The data show 350,000 to 500,000 distinct CDR3 sequences, around 17% seen once. Time point defined: newly diagnosed GD, antithyroid drugs for less than 3 months. PBMC RNA served as the TCR library source. The sample also formed part of further work on T cells in Graves' hyperthyroidism and ophthalmopathy.

The specimen was peripheral blood mononuclear cells (PBMCs), collected at new diagnosis, from a patient treated with antithyroid drugs. The receptors were sampled from a woman between 18 and 29 years old with Graves disease.

This clonotype has ten or more counts. The chain links TRBV27 to TRBJ2-1, with 7 positions matching TRBD2. The V gene's germline CDR1 is MNHEY and CDR2 SMNVEV (reference sequence). V lost 5 bases to trimming and J lost 8 bases; unmatched junction nucleotides: 18. The CDR3 totals 17 residues. DNA for the CDR3: TGTGCCAGCAGTCTCATAACCCCTTCACGCGGGAGCTATGAGCAGTTCTTC. Translating gives CASSLITPSRGSYEQFF.

In this sample, this clonotype turned up many times. This chain connects TRBV5-1 to TRBJ1-2; no clear D gene. Deletions cut 3 bases from V and 8 bases from J, with 17 bases between. The CDR3 covers 14 residues. Germline V gives CDR1 SGHRS, CDR2 YFSETQ. The CDR3 spells CASSSRTDGSGYTF. CDR3 DNA sequence: TGCGCCAGCAGCTCCCGGACGGATGGGAGCGGCTACACCTTC. The full variable domain, completed using reference TRBV5-1 and TRBJ1-2, is KAGVTQTPRYLIKTRGQQVTLSCSPISGHRSVSWYQQTPGQGLQFLFEYFSETQRNKGNFPGRFSGRQFSNSRSEMNVSTLELGDSALYLCASSSRTDGSGYTFGSGTRLTVV.

This clonotype was picked up a small number of times. Since no conserved phenylalanine or tryptophan closes the CDR3, a read error is the likely cause. The DNA is omitted, as the CDR3 cannot be located on it reliably, and the CDR3 follows TCRdb's listing. The chain recombines TRBV28 with TRBJ1-6; the table's D call, TRBD1, was not checked against the DNA. Germline assignment: CDR1 MDHEN and CDR2 SYDVKM. Ends included, the CDR3 has 14 residues. The chain's CDR3 is CASSLMGDNSPPHL.

This clonotype was observed a handful of times. J is TRBJ1-2 and V is TRBV6-1, with 8 nucleotides matching TRBD1. The CDR3 has 15 amino acids. V trimming: 5 bases; J trimming: 2 bases; junction bases outside the gene matches: 7. Germline CDR1 and CDR2: MNHNS and SASEGT. The CDR3 region has the DNA TGTGCCAGCAGTCGATCCGGGACAGGCAACTATGGCTACACCTTC. The encoded protein is CASSRSGTGNYGYTF.

This clonotype was counted between two and nine times. The rearrangement joins TRBV5-1 to TRBJ2-1; D not resolved. With 5 bases removed from V and 5 bases from J, the gap between germline ends came to 8 bases. The CDR3 is made up of 12 amino acids. Germline V CDR1 and CDR2: SGHRS, YFSETQ. The chain's CDR3 is CASREINNEQFF. In DNA, the CDR3 is TGCGCCAGCAGAGAGATAAACAATGAGCAGTTCTTC. Looking up the rest from reference TRBV5-1 and TRBJ2-1 gives the full variable domain: KAGVTQTPRYLIKTRGQQVTLSCSPISGHRSVSWYQQTPGQGLQFLFEYFSETQRNKGNFPGRFSGRQFSNSRSEMNVSTLELGDSALYLCASREINNEQFFGPGTRLTVL.